A selection of T cell receptor beta chains follows, all from one sample in a study of blood T cell repertoires in COVID-19. Libraries were prepared by immunoSEQ multiplex PCR; TCRdb keeps only in-frame clonotypes and omits some of them. The sample lists around 250,000 clones; approximately 82% were seen once. Sample: peripheral blood. Receptors originate from a man aged 25-45 years who had recovered from COVID-19. The conserved cysteine and the conserved F or W are not part of the CDR3 here.

TRBV7-9,TRBJ1-2,ASSPEGQSYGYT
TRBV6-6,TRBJ1-1,ASSFPDRAATEAF
TRBV6-5,TRBJ2-7,ASSPWTAYEQY
TRBV10-3,TRBJ2-3,AISEVGRRTDTQY
TRBV11-2,TRBJ1-3,ASSLEEGNTIY
TRBV11-2,TRBJ2-5,ASGTSGGYQETQY
TRBV7-9,TRBJ2-2,ASSLDSPTGELF
TRBV11-2,TRBJ2-1,ASSFPYYNEQF
TRBV5-1,TRBJ2-7,ASSSHYEQY
TRBV6-5,TRBJ2-1,ASMRAGDYNEQF
TRBV5-4,TRBJ2-4,ASSHNNIQY
TRBV2,TRBJ2-1,ASSEGPNEQF
TRBV5-1,TRBJ2-7,ASSLAGGMAYEQY
TRBV6-5,TRBJ1-1,ASNMDDREGTEAF
TRBV20-1,TRBJ1-1,SASGLGGPEAF
TRBV28,TRBJ1-2,ASSHAPTGRYGYT
TRBV6-2/TRBV6-3,TRBJ1-2,ASSYRREGYT
TRBV3-1/TRBV3-2,TRBJ2-5,ASSQVGVRLDAETQY
TRBV7-3,TRBJ1-6,ASSWTEGSPLH
TRBV4-1,TRBJ1-6,ASSHRESPLH
TRBV3-1/TRBV3-2,TRBJ2-2,ASSQVTESGELF
TRBV3-1/TRBV3-2,TRBJ1-6,ASSQGREENSPLH
TRBV6-1,TRBJ1-5,ASSLLDSSHQPQH
TRBV6-5,TRBJ1-1,ASRTAGGGTEAF
TRBV24-1,TRBJ2-1,ATSKSGQSYNEQF
TRBV11-2,TRBJ1-2,ASSLLSQGFFYGYT
TRBV18,TRBJ2-3,ASSPLYGGTRRGKSTDTQY
TRBV2,TRBJ2-1,ASRASLYNEQF
TRBV6-5,TRBJ1-2,ASSPRRTQNYGYT
TRBV28,TRBJ1-3,ASSPGQTGNTIY
TRBV7-8,TRBJ2-7,ASNPTGGNYEQY
TRBV6-5,TRBJ1-2,ASRHDGDYGYT
TRBV20-1,TRBJ1-2,SATDRVTNYGYT
TRBV9,TRBJ2-2,ASSVRHEDTGELF
TRBV25-1,TRBJ1-1,ASSDFRGNMNTEAF
TRBV6-1,TRBJ2-2,ASSEASGGAGELF
TRBV4-1,TRBJ2-5,ASSQEGGTVIQETQY
TRBV5-1,TRBJ2-3,ASSLGWTDTDTQY
TRBV7-2,TRBJ2-2,ASSLVGSTGELF
TRBV7-7,TRBJ2-3,ASSSSGGAGDTQY
TRBV6-5,TRBJ1-1,ASSQTGGGGTEAF
TRBV29-1,TRBJ2-5,SVEQGGETQY
TRBV5-1,TRBJ2-5,ASRWRGEVQETQY
TRBV7-9,TRBJ1-2,ASSIDRGSYT
TRBV12-3/TRBV12-4,TRBJ2-3,ASSPRGDTQY
TRBV6-5,TRBJ2-3,ASSWDSIFSDTQY
TRBV13,TRBJ2-5,ASSLGGQETQY